This T cell receptor (beta chain) was sequenced for a study of blood T cell repertoires in COVID-19. Study-wide background: Samples representing acute and convalescent COVID-19 were sourced from the United States, Italy and Spain. Sources were T cells, B-cell-depleted T cells, or PBMCs; the material itself was cDNA or gDNA.

In the original analysis: Estimates of nucleated cell counts were drawn from the amplification of reference gene primers. The table came from immunoSEQ multiplex PCR; TCRdb's copy has only in-frame clones and leaves some out. V and J calls plus clone size are reproduced from that table; the DNA served to infer D and trimming. The table includes 300,000 to 400,000 clones, 90% detected once. The germline CDR1 and CDR2 sequences are MGHRA and YSYEKL. V shed 1 base, J shed 5 bases, and the junction held 6 bases outside the gene matches. The CDR3 runs to 16 residues. Shortly before study entry, within 2 weeks, exposed participants had met a COVID-19 case. This clone was seen a single time.

The chain is built from TRBV4-1 and TRBJ2-2; 8 bases align to TRBD1. The origin of this receptor is a woman aged 30 to 39 who had been exposed to COVID-19. The sequenced sample consisted of PBMCs or T cells enriched from blood (not recorded which). CDR3 sequence: CASSQAGGLRTGELFF. The DNA for the CDR3 is TGCGCCAGCAGCCAAGCAGGGGGCTTACGGACCGGGGAGCTGTTTTTT.